The source of this T cell receptor (beta chain) is a study of beta chain features in type 1 diabetes. General study points: Reads derived from cDNA could over-represent cells showing high TCR expression. Healthy donors had naive, central memory and Treg TCRB repertoires that appeared less similar than those seen among patients.

Regarding this clone: As yet, its antigen is unknown.

Of the isolated RNA, all was reverse transcribed, and so the sequenced material was expressed TCRB transcripts. Assay: immunoSEQ multiplex PCR; the TCRdb copy retains only in-frame clones and omits some. This table holds about 12,000 clones, 40% to 55% found once. V lost 4 bases, J lost 4 bases, and 13 bases lay in between. The CDR3 has 14 amino acids. Germline V gene data show CDR1 as LGHNA and CDR2 as YSLEER. The genes are TRBV4-3 and TRBJ1-2; D might be TRBD1 (6 bases). The sequence was collected from a young man in good health. The sample comprised stem cell memory CD4+ T cells from blood. CDR3 sequence reads: CASSPDSGIYGYTF. In DNA form, the CDR3 reads TGCGCCAGCAGCCCGGACAGTGGAATCTATGGCTACACCTTC.